The 22 T cell receptor beta chains in this list originate from one sample, sequenced in a study of blood T cell repertoires in COVID-19. Sequenced by immunoSEQ multiplex PCR; TCRdb stores in-frame clones only, minus some. The repertoire holds about 230,000 clones, with just under 90% as singletons. Sequenced input: PBMCs or T cells enriched from blood (not recorded which). These receptors were taken from a woman aged 30 to 39 with acute COVID-19.

The chain joins TRBV7-9 to TRBJ1-2; 9 bases line up with TRBD1. With 5 bases clipped from V and 13 bases from J, the junction kept 17 bases outside the gene matches. CDR1 and CDR2 from the germline V gene are SEHNR and FQNEAQ (reference sequence). The CDR3 consists of 15 residues. This CDR3 is CASSHTNTGTGFLTF. In DNA form, the CDR3 reads TGTGCCAGCAGCCACACCAATACCGGGACAGGGTTTCTCACCTTC. The full variable domain, with the rest looked up from reference TRBV7-9 and TRBJ1-2, is DTGVSQNPRHKITKRGQNVTFRCDPISEHNRLYWYRQTLGQGPEFLTYFQNEAQLEKSRLLSDRFSAERPKGSFSTLEIQRTEQGDSAMYLCASSHTNTGTGFLTFGSGTRLTVV.

This clone showed up just a few times. The rearrangement links TRBV7-7 to TRBJ2-2; TRBD1 matches at 9 bases. The length of the CDR3 is 15 residues. J gave up 6 bases and V 5 bases, and 7 bases lay outside the gene matches. The germline gives CDR1 SSHAT, CDR2 FNYEAQ (reference sequence). CDR3 protein: CASSPQGALPGELFF. DNA of the CDR3: TGTGCCAGCAGCCCACAGGGGGCGCTCCCCGGGGAGCTGTTTTTT. The variable domain in full, with the rest retrieved from reference TRBV7-7 and TRBJ2-2, is GAGVSQSPRYKVTKRGQDVTLRCDPISSHATLYWYQQALGQGPEFLTYFNYEAQPDKSGLPSDRFSAERPEGSISTLTIQRTEQRDSAMYRCASSPQGALPGELFFGEGSRLTVL.

This rearrangement joins TRBV27 to TRBJ2-7; D may be TRBD1 (6 bases). Trimming stripped 3 bases from V and 4 bases from J, with 16 bases between. Germline CDR1 is MNHEY and CDR2 is SMNVEV (reference sequence). This CDR3 spans 15 amino acids. CDR3 sequence reads: CASSLGARGIYEQYF. The CDR3 DNA reads as TGTGCCAGCAGTTTGGGGGCTCGGGGTATTTACGAGCAGTACTTC.

V is TRBV10-3 and J is TRBJ1-1; D gene ambiguous. CDR3 size: 14 residues. Germline V lookup: CDR1 ENHRY, CDR2 SYGVKD. Deletions cut 2 bases from V and 0 bases from J, with 7 bases between. CDR3 DNA: TGTGCCATCAGTGAGACTTTAATGAACACTGAAGCTTTCTTT. Amino acids: CAISETLMNTEAFF.

The chain employs TRBV2 and TRBJ1-4; D remains ambiguous. Looked up from germline, CDR1 is SNHLY and CDR2 is FYNNEI. Trimming left V 3 bases short and J 2 bases short, with 16 bases between. The CDR3 runs to 17 residues. CDR3 sequence: CASSDNVPGMTNEKLFF. The CDR3 region has the DNA TGTGCCAGCAGTGATAACGTCCCCGGGATGACTAATGAAAAACTGTTTTTT.

V is TRBV27 and J is TRBJ1-4, with 7 bases fitting TRBD1. V lost 8 bases to trimming and J lost 6 bases; unmatched junction nucleotides: 0. The CDR3 totals 11 residues. The germline CDR1 and CDR2 sequences are MNHEY and SMNVEV (reference sequence). The CDR3 DNA reads TGTGCCAGCCAGGGGGATGAAAAACTGTTTTTT. The encoded protein is CASQGDEKLFF.

A few counts support this clone. V is TRBV3-1 (or the pseudogene TRBV3-2) and J is TRBJ2-4; tentative D call: TRBD2 (6 bases). The CDR3 extends over 14 amino acids. Germline values: CDR1 LGHDT, CDR2 YNNKEL (reference sequence). V dropped 4 bases and J dropped 3 bases, with 10 bases sitting between them. The CDR3 coding sequence is TGTGCCAGCAGCCCTGCGGGGCGCAAAAACATTCAGTACTTC. Protein product: CASSPAGRKNIQYF.

The chain couples TRBV7-8 to TRBJ1-1, with 7 bases lining up with TRBD1. V dropped 6 bases and J dropped 4; count of bases not matched to a gene: 5. Germline V lookup: CDR1 SGHVS, CDR2 FQNEAQ. CDR3 length: 13 amino acids. The CDR3 region is CASRGTVTTEAFF. As DNA, the CDR3 is TGTGCCAGCAGGGGGACAGTTACCACTGAAGCTTTCTTT.

J is TRBJ1-6 and V is TRBV28, with no clear D. V was pared by 7 bases and J by 7 bases, with 11 bases between. CDR1 is MDHEN, CDR2 SYDVKM, per germline. CDR3 length: 13 residues. The CDR3 protein is CASIRDKNSPLHF. CDR3 DNA sequence: TGTGCCAGCATCCGGGATAAGAATTCACCCCTCCACTTT.

This chain uses TRBV7-3 with TRBJ1-6; 7 nucleotides align to TRBD1. CDR3 length: 14 residues. Germline CDR1 is SGHTA and CDR2 is FQGTGA. V lost 4 bases, J lost 10 bases, and 7 bases stayed unmatched. The DNA for the CDR3 is TGTGCCAGCAGCTCAGGGACAGCCGAGTCACCCCTCCACTTT. This gives the protein CASSSGTAESPLHF.

The J gene is TRBJ1-1, the V gene TRBV29-1; D perhaps matches TRBD1 (5 bases). V lost 7 bases to trimming and J lost 3 bases, with 15 bases between them. The CDR3 is 13 amino acids. Germline values: CDR1 SQVTM, CDR2 ANQGSEA. The CDR3: CSAAGRGHTEAFF. The CDR3 DNA follows: TGCAGCGCCGCGGGGAGGGGACACACTGAAGCTTTCTTT.

The chain couples TRBV6-5 to TRBJ2-1, with 8 bases that match TRBD2. V trimming: 5 bases; J trimming: 6 bases; junction bases outside the gene matches: 6. There are 14 residues in the CDR3. The germline V gene has CDR1 MNHEY and CDR2 SVGAGI. Written as DNA, the CDR3 is TGTGCCAGCAGTACATCGGGGACTAGCAATGAGCAGTTCTTC. It specifies CASSTSGTSNEQFF.

In its sample, this clone was seen once. In DNA, the CDR3 is TGTGCCAGCAGTGAAGTTCTTAGCGGGGGAACTCTCTACAATGAGCAGTTCTTC. Translated, it gives CASSEVLSGGTLYNEQFF. This chain joins TRBV6-1 and TRBJ2-1, with 9 bases fitting TRBD2. The CDR3 covers 18 residues. Losses at the gene ends were 1 base for V and 3 bases for J; bases not matched to a gene: 10. Germline V gene lookup returns CDR1 MNHNS and CDR2 SASEGT.

The chain couples TRBV5-1 to TRBJ1-1; TRBD1 matches 7 bases. V shed 3 bases, J shed 8 bases, and the junction held 13 bases outside the gene matches. Looked up from germline, CDR1 is SGHRS and CDR2 is YFSETQ. This CDR3 comprises 15 residues. The DNA for the CDR3 is TGCGCCAGCAGCTATGACCCCACTCGACAGGGAGAAGCTTTCTTT. The encoded protein is CASSYDPTRQGEAFF. Supplemented by reference TRBV5-1 and TRBJ1-1, the full variable domain reads KAGVTQTPRYLIKTRGQQVTLSCSPISGHRSVSWYQQTPGQGLQFLFEYFSETQRNKGNFPGRFSGRQFSNSRSEMNVSTLELGDSALYLCASSYDPTRQGEAFFGQGTRLTVV.

V usage is TRBV7-9 and J usage is TRBJ2-2; possibly TRBD1 for D (6 bases). This CDR3 has 14 amino acids. V was trimmed by 11 bases and J by 1 base, leaving 14 bases between them. Germline V lookup: CDR1 SEHNR, CDR2 FQNEAQ (reference sequence). DNA for the CDR3: TGTGCCGTAGGGGAACAGGGGAACACCGGGGAGCTGTTTTTT. Protein product: CAVGEQGNTGELFF.

This rearrangement joins TRBV4-1 to TRBJ1-5; D is undetermined. CDR3 length: 15 amino acids. The V gene's germline CDR1 is MGHRA and CDR2 YSYEKL. V lost 0 bases and J lost 3, with 9 bases in between. CDR3 DNA sequence: TGCGCCAGCAGCCAAGATCGGGGTGACAATCAGCCCCAGCATTTT. This gives the protein CASSQDRGDNQPQHF.

The V and J genes are TRBV28 and TRBJ1-2, with D possibly TRBD1 on 5 matching bases. Looked up from germline, CDR1 is MDHEN and CDR2 is SYDVKM. Deletions cut 7 bases from V and 3 bases from J, with 21 bases between. The CDR3 spans 16 residues. The DNA of the CDR3 is TGTGCCAGCAATGGGGAAGACCAGCGGGGCTACTATGGCTACACCTTC. It encodes CASNGEDQRGYYGYTF.

The gene calls are TRBV6-2 or TRBV6-3 and TRBJ1-5; D is undetermined. The CDR3 has 13 residues. Germline values: CDR1 MNHEY, CDR2 SVGEGT. Trimming left V 2 bases short and J 7 bases short, with 9 bases between. The CDR3 here is CASSYHGRQPQHF. The CDR3 DNA is TGTGCCAGCAGTTACCATGGGAGGCAGCCCCAGCATTTT.

This chain joins TRBV9 and TRBJ2-1; D not certain. With 0 bases removed from V and 7 bases from J, the gap between germline ends came to 17 bases. Per the germline V gene, CDR1 is SGDLS and CDR2 is YYNGEE. There are 16 residues in the CDR3. The CDR3 loop is CASSVVGDALSNEQFF. CDR3 DNA: TGTGCCAGCAGCGTAGTGGGCGACGCCCTAAGTAATGAGCAGTTCTTC.

V is TRBV4-3 and J is TRBJ2-3; no reliable D call. Germline loops: CDR1 LGHNA, CDR2 YSLEER. Trimming removed 0 bases from V and 6 bases from J, with 10 bases in between. This CDR3 has 14 residues. For the CDR3, the DNA is TGCGCCAGCAGCCAAGATTACAGACGGGATACGCAGTATTTT. Its translation: CASSQDYRRDTQYF.

This clone was recorded once. The CDR3 bases are TGTGCCAGCAGTCACCCTCCAGTCACAGATACGCAGTATTTT. Protein sequence: CASSHPPVTDTQYF. The genes are TRBV27 and TRBJ2-3, with D uncertain. The germline V and J ends were trimmed by 5 bases and 2 bases, with 11 bases remaining between them. This CDR3 spans 14 amino acids. Germline assignment: CDR1 MNHEY and CDR2 SMNVEV (reference sequence).

The chain uses TRBV2 and TRBJ2-7; D not resolved. CDR1 and CDR2 (germline): SNHLY, FYNNEI. V lost 7 bases to trimming and J lost 0 bases, with 7 bases between them. This CDR3 spans 12 amino acids. CDR3 region: CASTRSSYEQYF. The DNA of the CDR3 is TGTGCCAGCACTCGTAGCTCCTACGAGCAGTACTTC.